The 32 T cell receptor beta chains presented below share a single source sample, sequenced in a study of spatial heterogeneity in lung cancer. Study-wide points: For expanded intratumoral alpha and beta TCRs, counts tracked tumor mutation counts.

A single record per CDR3 protein comes from TCRdb applying MiXCR to the 5' RACE reads. The sample gives approximately 4,900 distinct CDR3 sequences, around 13% of which show up once; roughly a tenth is in the top ten. What these receptors recognize is not known. The time point denotes: sample taken at primary tumor resection. Sequenced material: lung tumor tissue, taken at surgery. All receptors derive from a female donor with early-stage non-small cell lung cancer.

This clonotype was detected many times. V usage is TRBV3-1 and J usage is TRBJ2-5; 9 bases match TRBD2. The CDR3 covers 15 residues. J gave up 2 bases and V 3 bases, and 4 bases lay outside the gene matches. Looked up from germline, CDR1 is LGHDT and CDR2 is YNNKEL (reference sequence). Here the CDR3 reads CASSHGGGAQETQYF. CDR3 nucleotide sequence: TGTGCCAGCAGCCATGGCGGGGGGGCTCAAGAGACCCAGTACTTC.

This clonotype has ten or more counts. V and J are TRBV5-1 and TRBJ1-2; TRBD1 aligns across 9 bases. Looked up from germline, CDR1 is SGHRS and CDR2 is YFSETQ. CDR3 length equals 15 residues. The V and J ends lost 7 bases and 6 bases, in that order; junction bases with no gene match: 13. CDR3 DNA sequence: TGCGCCAGCCGGAGGATCACAGGGGGCGAGGATGGCTACACCTTC. Translation: CASRRITGGEDGYTF.

By share, this clonotype counts as medium-sized (0.01 to 0.1%). V gene TRBV6-2 or TRBV6-3 combines with J gene TRBJ2-7; no firm D call. V dropped 0 bases and J dropped 1 base, with 13 bases sitting between them. Germline V gene data show CDR1 as MNHEY and CDR2 as SVGEGT. CDR3 length: 16 residues. The CDR3 DNA reads as TGTGCCAGCAGTTACTCCTCCCAGATACTATCCTACGAGCAGTACTTC. This codes for CASSYSSQILSYEQYF.

By share, this clonotype counts as medium-sized (0.01 to 0.1%). The chain employs TRBV5-5 and TRBJ2-5; TRBD2 matches at 7 bases. CDR3 length: 15 amino acids. Looked up from germline, CDR1 is SGHKS and CDR2 is YYEKEE (reference sequence). The ends lost 1 base at V and 2 bases at J; junction bases unmatched: 5. DNA of the CDR3: TGTGCCAGCAGCTTGAACGTGGGGGGGCAAGAGACCCAGTACTTC. Amino acids: CASSLNVGGQETQYF. Combining the CDR3 with reference TRBV5-5 and TRBJ2-5 gives the whole variable domain DAGVTQSPTHLIKTRGQQVTLRCSPISGHKSVSWYQQVLGQGPQFIFQYYEKEERGRGNFPDRFSARQFPNYSSELNVNALLLGDSALYLCASSLNVGGQETQYFGPGTRLLVL.

In this sample, this clonotype is medium-sized. V gene TRBV14 combines with J gene TRBJ1-2; D is uncertain. The V gene's germline CDR1 is SGHDN and CDR2 FVKESK. The CDR3 sequence is 12 residues long. The V end was cut by 1 base, the J end by 7 bases, with 7 bases between. As DNA, the CDR3 is TGTGCCAGCAGCCAAGCCCGATTTGGCTACACCTTC. This sequence encodes CASSQARFGYTF.

The V gene is TRBV20-1, the J gene TRBJ1-2; D remains unclear. Looked up from germline, CDR1 is DFQATT and CDR2 is SNEGSKA (reference sequence). V lost 3 bases and J lost 5, with 25 bases in between. CDR3 length equals 17 residues. CDR3 loop: CSASEGVWHVTLYGYTF. CDR3 DNA: TGCAGTGCTAGTGAGGGAGTCTGGCACGTTACTCTATATGGCTACACCTTC.

This clonotype is medium-sized by share. The chain employs TRBV25-1 and TRBJ2-7, with TRBD1 as a possible D gene (5 bases). Germline V gene lookup returns CDR1 MGHDK and CDR2 SYGVNS. The CDR3 sequence is 12 residues long. V was cut by 4 bases and J by 3 bases, with 7 bases left in between. CDR3 sequence reads: CASSGQIYEQYF. The CDR3 coding sequence is TGTGCCAGCAGTGGACAGATCTACGAGCAGTACTTC.

By sample fraction, this clonotype is medium-sized. This rearrangement joins TRBV6-6 to TRBJ1-1; D call uncertain. Germline CDR1 is MNHNY and CDR2 is SVGAGI (reference sequence). The V gene lost 6 bases and the J gene lost 4 bases, with 12 bases spanning the gap. The CDR3 length is 13 residues. The CDR3 DNA is TGTGCCAGCAGAAAGGAGGTTGGCACTGAAGCTTTCTTT. Translating it yields CASRKEVGTEAFF.

This clonotype was recorded many times. The chain joins TRBV13 to TRBJ2-3, with D maybe TRBD1 (5 bases). The CDR3 has 11 amino acids. Per germline, CDR1 PRHDT and CDR2 FYEKMQ (reference sequence). V lost 1 base and J lost 14, with 10 bases in between. The CDR3 here is CASSLEGNLYF. As DNA, the CDR3 is TGTGCCAGCAGCTTAGAGGGGAACCTGTATTTT.

This clonotype showed up many times. The V gene is TRBV6-2 or TRBV6-3, the J gene TRBJ2-7, with 7 bases aligning to TRBD2. Trimming at V came to 2 bases and at J to 3 bases, leaving 13 bases not matched to a gene. This CDR3 comprises 17 residues. Germline V gene data show CDR1 as MNHEY and CDR2 as SVGEGT. The CDR3 nucleotides read TGTGCCAGCAGTTACCGGGGGAGGGAATCAGAGGGCTACGAGCAGTACTTC. Residues: CASSYRGRESEGYEQYF.

This clonotype was found many times. The chain links TRBV5-1 to TRBJ2-7; D is possibly TRBD2 (6 bases). This CDR3 spans 14 amino acids. V shed 4 bases and J shed 6 bases, with 17 bases lying between them. Germline CDR1 and CDR2: SGHRS and YFSETQ. The CDR3 DNA sequence: TGCGCCAGCAGCCCGGGAGATCGCGAGAGCGAGCAGTACTTC. It is translated as CASSPGDRESEQYF.

Sample share makes this clonotype medium-sized (0.01 to 0.1%). This chain connects TRBV3-1 to TRBJ1-2, with D perhaps matching TRBD1 (6 bases). Looked up from germline, CDR1 is LGHDT and CDR2 is YNNKEL (reference sequence). The CDR3 is 14 residues long. Trimming removed 6 bases at V and 3 bases at J, with 14 bases between. CDR3 nucleotide sequence: TGTGCCAGCAGACAGACAGGATTCTACTATGGCTACACCTTC. Protein sequence: CASRQTGFYYGYTF.

Relative to its sample, this clonotype is medium-sized. The chain employs TRBV5-4 and TRBJ2-3; D gene ambiguous. This CDR3 is built from 14 residues. Trimming pared 0 bases from V and 4 bases from J, leaving 9 bases between. Germline V gives CDR1 SGHNT, CDR2 YYREEE (reference sequence). DNA for the CDR3: TGTGCCAGCAGCTTGGGACCGAAGGCAGATACGCAGTATTTT. Its translation is CASSLGPKADTQYF.

By share of the sample, this clonotype is medium-sized (0.01 to 0.1%). V is TRBV9 and J is TRBJ2-1; 7 bases map to TRBD1. The CDR3 loop spans 15 amino acids. The V and J ends lost 4 bases and 2 bases, in that order; junction bases with no gene match: 6. The germline CDR1 and CDR2 sequences are SGDLS and YYNGEE. The CDR3 here is CASSLFGQAYNEQFF. CDR3 DNA sequence: TGTGCCAGCAGCCTTTTCGGACAGGCCTACAATGAGCAGTTCTTC. The whole variable domain, remainder taken from reference TRBV9 and TRBJ2-1, is DSGVTQTPKHLITATGQRVTLRCSPRSGDLSVYWYQQSLDQGLQFLIQYYNGEERAKGNILERFSAQQFPDLHSELNLSSLELGDSALYFCASSLFGQAYNEQFFGPGTRLTVL.

By sample share, this clonotype is medium-sized. The chain employs TRBV25-1 and TRBJ1-4; no firm D call. V dropped 3 bases and J dropped 5 bases, with 10 bases sitting between them. The CDR3 loop spans 14 amino acids. The V gene's germline CDR1 is MGHDK and CDR2 SYGVNS. CDR3 protein: CASSEAGKNEKLFF. CDR3 nucleotide sequence: TGTGCCAGCAGTGAGGCCGGAAAAAATGAAAAACTGTTTTTT.

This clonotype is classed as medium-sized (0.01 to 0.1%). V is TRBV20-1 and J is TRBJ1-6; D may be TRBD1 (6 bases). The CDR3 spans 14 residues. Germline CDR1 DFQATT, CDR2 SNEGSKA (reference sequence). V gave up 0 bases and J gave up 10 bases, with 13 bases separating them. The CDR3, as DNA: TGCAGTGCTAGAGAAGTACAGGGCGAATCACCCCTCCACTTT. It specifies CSAREVQGESPLHF.

Sample share makes this clonotype medium-sized. The rearrangement joins TRBV20-1 to TRBJ2-5; D call uncertain. Looked up from germline, CDR1 is DFQATT and CDR2 is SNEGSKA (reference sequence). CDR3 length: 11 amino acids. Trimming took 3 bases from V and 10 from J, leaving 12 bases between them. CDR3 sequence reads: CSARAWEGQYF. The CDR3 region has the DNA TGCAGTGCTAGGGCCTGGGAAGGCCAGTACTTC.

There are a few counts of this clonotype. The chain has TRBV12-3 or TRBV12-4 and TRBJ2-6; D is uncertain. The CDR3 spans 12 residues. V dropped 5 bases and J dropped 9 bases, with 8 bases sitting between them. The CDR3 DNA reads as TGTGCCAGCAGTCCACCCTTCAACGTCCTGACTTTC. Protein sequence: CASSPPFNVLTF.

This clonotype is medium-sized (0.01 to 0.1%) by share. The genes are TRBV6-4 and TRBJ2-3; 14 bases line up with TRBD2. The CDR3 covers 16 residues. V shed 0 bases, J shed 4 bases, and the junction held 0 bases outside the gene matches. The germline V gene has CDR1 MRHNA and CDR2 SNTAGT. CDR3 amino acids: CASSDSTSGGADTQYF. In DNA form, the CDR3 reads TGTGCCAGCAGTGACTCGACTAGCGGGGGGGCAGATACGCAGTATTTT.

This clonotype has at least ten counts. The chain combines TRBV29-1 with TRBJ2-5, with TRBD2 identical over 8 bases. The V and J ends lost 3 bases and 5 bases, in that order; junction bases with no gene match: 5. Germline CDR1 SQVTM, CDR2 ANQGSEA. The CDR3 spans 13 residues. The CDR3 is CSVDVGGGETQYF. The CDR3 DNA sequence: TGCAGCGTTGATGTAGGCGGGGGGGAGACCCAGTACTTC. Full variable domain (missing parts from reference TRBV29-1 and TRBJ2-5): SAVISQKPSRDICQRGTSLTIQCQVDSQVTMMFWYRQQPGQSLTLIATANQGSEATYESGFVIDKFPISRPNLTFSTLTVSNMSPEDSSIYLCSVDVGGGETQYFGPGTRLLVL.

This clonotype is termed medium-sized (0.01 to 0.1%). This chain uses TRBV6-5 with TRBJ2-5, with 9 nucleotides matching TRBD2. Trimming at V came to 6 bases and at J to 4 bases, leaving 3 bases not matched to a gene. Germline lookup yields CDR1 MNHEY and CDR2 SVGAGI. This CDR3 spans 13 amino acids. DNA of the CDR3: TGTGCCAGCAGCGAGACTAGCGGAGAGACCCAGTACTTC. Translation: CASSETSGETQYF.

For the CDR3, the DNA is TGTGCCAGCAGTTTTAACAGGGGGGACACCGGGGAGCTGTTTTTT. It translates to CASSFNRGDTGELFF. J is TRBJ2-2 and V is TRBV12-3 or TRBV12-4, with 8 bases matching TRBD1. The CDR3 covers 15 residues. With 3 bases clipped from V and 3 bases from J, the junction kept 3 bases outside the gene matches.

By frequency in the sample, this clonotype is medium-sized (0.01 to 0.1%). The CDR3 spells CASGFYYEQYF. The CDR3 DNA sequence: TGTGCCAGCGGGTTCTACTACGAGCAGTACTTC. The rearrangement links TRBV6-1 to TRBJ2-7; D unresolved. This CDR3 region has 11 residues. The V end lost 8 bases, the J end lost 3 bases, and 8 bases lay between the germline ends. Germline V CDR1 and CDR2: MNHNS, SASEGT.

V is TRBV2 and J is TRBJ2-3; D is unclear. V lost 6 bases, J lost 2 bases, and 9 bases lay in between. Germline CDR1 SNHLY, CDR2 FYNNEI. This CDR3 has 13 residues. CDR3 nucleotides: TGTGCCAGCAGGGCCGCCCCCACAGATACGCAGTATTTT. Encoded protein: CASRAAPTDTQYF.

CDR3 region: CASHENSDRDYGYTF. In DNA form, the CDR3 reads TGTGCCAGCCACGAGAATTCCGACAGAGACTATGGCTACACCTTC. The chain recombines TRBV28 with TRBJ1-2; weak D call: TRBD1 (5 bases). V lost 8 bases, J lost 3 bases, and 19 bases lay in between. CDR1 MDHEN and CDR2 SYDVKM come from the germline V gene. The CDR3 spans 15 residues.

This rearrangement joins TRBV2 to TRBJ2-7; no definite D call. The CDR3 contains 15 residues. V lost 3 bases to trimming and J lost 4 bases, with 16 bases between them. CDR1 is SNHLY and CDR2 is FYNNEI in the germline V gene. The CDR3 protein is CASSDTGRSGYEQYF. The CDR3 DNA reads as TGTGCCAGCAGTGACACTGGCAGGTCGGGTTACGAGCAGTACTTC.

This clonotype is medium-sized by share. This rearrangement joins TRBV28 to TRBJ1-1; unclear D gene. V shed 2 bases and J shed 1 base, with 8 bases lying between them. Germline CDR1 is MDHEN and CDR2 is SYDVKM. The CDR3 sequence is 14 residues long. CDR3 nucleotides: TGTGCCAGCAGTTTAGCGGTGAGGAACACTGAAGCTTTCTTT. Translating it yields CASSLAVRNTEAFF.

V and J are TRBV3-1 and TRBJ2-7; D might be TRBD1 (6 bases). In germline, CDR1 is LGHDT, CDR2 YNNKEL (reference sequence). This CDR3 has 14 amino acids. V was shortened by 6 bases and J by 0 bases, with 12 bases between the two germline ends. In DNA, the CDR3 is TGTGCCAGCAGTACCGGGACATTCTCCTACGAGCAGTACTTC. Translated: CASSTGTFSYEQYF.

V usage is TRBV27 and J usage is TRBJ1-6; 8 bases line up with TRBD1. Germline V gives CDR1 MNHEY, CDR2 SMNVEV (reference sequence). V shed 9 bases, J shed 4 bases, and the junction held 2 bases outside the gene matches. The CDR3 is made up of 13 amino acids. CDR3 protein: CASRQGYNSPLHF. The CDR3 region has the DNA TGTGCCAGTCGACAGGGGTATAATTCACCCCTCCACTTT.

The chain has TRBV14 and TRBJ2-5; 8 bases fit TRBD1. This CDR3 is built from 14 residues. Per the germline V gene, CDR1 is SGHDN and CDR2 is FVKESK. V was pared by 2 bases and J by 2 bases, with 1 base of the junction left unmatched. Here the CDR3 reads CASSQNRGQETQYF. CDR3 coding DNA: TGTGCCAGCAGCCAAAACAGGGGGCAAGAGACCCAGTACTTC.

This chain joins TRBV7-9 and TRBJ1-4, with D perhaps TRBD1 (5 bases). Trimming shortened V by 5 bases and J by 0 bases, and 16 bases separated the two germline ends. The CDR3 is 17 amino acids. Per germline, CDR1 SEHNR and CDR2 FQNEAQ (reference sequence). CDR3 in DNA: TGTGCCAGCAGCCAGTTGGGGGGAAAAGCAACTAATGAAAAACTGTTTTTT. Protein product: CASSQLGGKATNEKLFF.

At least ten counts were recorded for this clonotype. The rearrangement links TRBV20-1 to TRBJ2-4; D is perhaps TRBD2 (6 bases). The CDR3 runs to 15 residues. The germline V gene encodes CDR1 DFQATT and CDR2 SNEGSKA (reference sequence). The ends were cut back, 0 bases at V and 0 bases at J, with 9 bases in the middle. The CDR3 loop is CSARDPGVAKNIQYF. The CDR3 DNA is TGCAGTGCTAGAGATCCGGGGGTAGCCAAAAACATTCAGTACTTC.